The following is a TCR beta chain sequence with its context. The data stem from a study of cytomegalovirus exposure and HLA in healthy donors. The V gene end was trimmed by 4 bases and the J gene end by 7 bases; junction bases not matched to a gene: 6. Germline CDR1 reads SGDLS; CDR2 reads YYNGEE. The CDR3 contains 14 residues. The table came from immunoSEQ multiplex PCR; TCRdb's copy has only in-frame clones and leaves some out. The sample yields 80,000 to 90,000 clones, 96% seen once. The clonotype was recovered from a man aged 18 to 30 in good health and CMV-seronegative. The sample consisted of PBMCs. J is TRBJ1-1 and V is TRBV9, with TRBD1 matching 11 bases. The CDR3 reads CASSPGTGGGEAFF. In DNA, the CDR3 is TGTGCCAGCAGCCCCGGGACAGGGGGTGGTGAAGCTTTCTTT.